The 26 T cell receptor beta chains below were found in one sample sequenced in a study of cytomegalovirus exposure and HLA in healthy donors. PCR was performed using 60 Vbeta and 13 Jbeta primers. Libraries were prepared by immunoSEQ multiplex PCR; TCRdb keeps only in-frame clonotypes and omits some of them. The sample has approximately 93,000 clones; about two thirds are singletons. The sequenced sample consisted of PBMCs. These TCRs come from a boy under 18 in good health and CMV-seropositive.

A single count supports this clone. V is TRBV19 and J is TRBJ2-1; the match to TRBD2 covers 7 bases. V dropped 1 base and J dropped 0; count of bases not matched to a gene: 6. Germline V gene data show CDR1 as LNHDA and CDR2 as SQIVND (reference sequence). The CDR3 runs to 17 residues. The CDR3 is CASSIGEASGSYNEQFF. The CDR3 DNA reads as TGTGCCAGTAGTATAGGGGAGGCTAGCGGCTCCTACAATGAGCAGTTCTTC.

CDR3 bases: TGTGCCAGCAGCTTGGACGGGGTTCTCTTTAGCGAGCAGTACTTC. It yields the protein CASSLDGVLFSEQYF. V usage is TRBV5-6 and J usage is TRBJ2-7; tentative D call: TRBD2 (5 bases). The V end was cut by 0 bases, the J end by 6 bases, with 16 bases between. This CDR3 is built from 15 residues. From germline, CDR1 is SGHDT and CDR2 YYEEEE.

This clone has just a few counts. The chain joins TRBV10-3 to TRBJ1-1, with TRBD1 identical over 7 bases. V was clipped by 2 bases and J by 4 bases; unmatched bases: 10. Germline CDR1 ENHRY, CDR2 SYGVKD. The CDR3 sequence is 16 residues long. CDR3 loop: CAISEPNRQGGTEAFF. In nucleotides, the CDR3 is TGTGCCATCAGTGAGCCTAATAGACAGGGCGGCACTGAAGCTTTCTTT.

This clone occurred a few times. Other DNA sequences within the sample encode an identical CDR3. The gene calls are TRBV6-6 and TRBJ2-2; D perhaps matches TRBD1 (6 bases). V shed 4 bases and J shed 2 bases, with 8 bases lying between them. The CDR3 sequence is 14 residues long. Germline values: CDR1 MNHNY, CDR2 SVGAGI (reference sequence). The CDR3 loop reads CASSLQGNTGELFF. CDR3 nucleotides: TGTGCCAGCAGTTTACAGGGAAACACCGGGGAGCTGTTTTTT.

The rearrangement joins TRBV4-1 to TRBJ1-1, with 7 nucleotides matching TRBD1. V dropped 1 base and J dropped 14; count of bases not matched to a gene: 16. This CDR3 spans 15 amino acids. Germline V CDR1 and CDR2: MGHRA, YSYEKL. The CDR3 nucleotides read TGCGCCAGCAGCCAAGGTTTACTTGATGGGGACAGCCGCTTCTTT. This gives the protein CASSQGLLDGDSRFF.

V gene TRBV4-3 combines with J gene TRBJ2-7, with a tentative D call TRBD2 (6 bases). The CDR3 runs 15 residues. With 1 base removed from V and 9 bases from J, the gap between germline ends came to 19 bases. The germline V gene encodes CDR1 LGHNA and CDR2 YSLEER. The CDR3 sequence is CASSQGGVGINLQYF. For the CDR3, the DNA is TGCGCCAGCAGCCAAGGGGGGGTGGGAATAAACTTGCAGTACTTC.

The chain combines TRBV15 with TRBJ1-1; D perhaps matches TRBD1 (5 bases). Germline lookup yields CDR1 LNHNV and CDR2 YYDKDF (reference sequence). Deletions cut 4 bases from V and 0 bases from J, with 9 bases between. This CDR3 comprises 14 residues. The CDR3 is CATSKGTVNTEAFF. Written as DNA, the CDR3 is TGTGCCACCAGCAAAGGGACTGTGAACACTGAAGCTTTCTTT. Drawing the rest from reference TRBV15 and TRBJ1-1, the complete variable domain is DAMVIQNPRYQVTQFGKPVTLSCSQTLNHNVMYWYQQKSSQAPKLLFHYYDKDFNNEADTPDNFQSRRPNTSFCFLDIRSPGLGDTAMYLCATSKGTVNTEAFFGQGTRLTVV.

This clone appeared once. The chain couples TRBV27 to TRBJ1-1; TRBD1 matches 8 bases. The germline gives CDR1 MNHEY, CDR2 SMNVEV (reference sequence). The CDR3 runs to 13 residues. Germline trimming cut 6 bases from V and 3 bases from J; bases unmatched to any gene: 3. DNA for the CDR3: TGTGCCAGCAGCGGACAGGGTTACACTGAAGCTTTCTTT. This translates into CASSGQGYTEAFF.

About this clone itself: Sequence at one end of the junction differs from germline and may be a read error. This chain uses TRBV30 with TRBJ1-2, with 8 positions matching TRBD1. From germline, CDR1 is GTSNPN and CDR2 SVGIG (reference sequence). The CDR3 totals 12 residues. The CDR3 coding sequence is TGTTCCTGGAGTGAGACAGGGGACGGCTACACCTTC. Its protein product is CSWSETGDGYTF.

The rearrangement links TRBV27 to TRBJ1-1; weak D call: TRBD1 (5 bases). CDR3 length: 13 amino acids. Germline V gives CDR1 MNHEY, CDR2 SMNVEV (reference sequence). V dropped 9 bases and J dropped 4 bases, with 15 bases sitting between them. CDR3 residues: CASWPSGGTEAFF. CDR3 coding DNA: TGTGCCAGTTGGCCATCGGGGGGCACTGAAGCTTTCTTT.

The chain has TRBV9 and TRBJ2-2; D gene unclear. This CDR3 contains 12 residues. CDR1 and CDR2 (germline): SGDLS, YYNGEE. The V end was cut by 5 bases, the J end by 1 base, with 3 bases between. In nucleotides, the CDR3 is TGTGCCAGCAGACAGAACACCGGGGAGCTGTTTTTT. Translated, it gives CASRQNTGELFF.

This rearrangement joins TRBV11-2 to TRBJ2-3; 11 bases are shared with TRBD2. This CDR3 is 16 amino acids long. Trimming removed 4 bases from V and 6 bases from J; junction bases left unmatched: 9. CDR1 and CDR2 from the germline V gene are SGHAT and FQNNGV. For the CDR3, the DNA is TGTGCCAGCAGCTCCCAGACTAGCGGGGTTGCTGATACGCAGTATTTT. This codes for CASSSQTSGVADTQYF.

This clone appeared a few times. The CDR3, as DNA: TGTGCCAGTAGCTCAGGCGGACAGGTCAACGAGCAGTACTTC. Its translation is CASSSGGQVNEQYF. The chain has TRBV19 and TRBJ2-7; 7 bases agree with TRBD1. The CDR3 contains 14 residues. Trimming at V came to 6 bases and at J to 5 bases, leaving 10 bases not matched to a gene. The V gene's germline CDR1 is LNHDA and CDR2 SQIVND (reference sequence).

V usage is TRBV7-2 and J usage is TRBJ1-4; TRBD1 matches 8 bases. Per germline, CDR1 SGHTA and CDR2 FQGNSA. V trimming: 6 bases; J trimming: 6 bases; junction bases outside the gene matches: 18. This CDR3 region has 18 residues. CDR3 amino acids: CASSGSGQGGVLDEKLFF. The CDR3 coding sequence is TGTGCCAGCAGTGGGTCAGGACAGGGAGGGGTACTGGATGAAAAACTGTTTTTT.

V and J are TRBV7-3 and TRBJ1-4; TRBD1 agrees at 8 bases. CDR1 SGHTA and CDR2 FQGTGA come from the germline V gene. The CDR3 consists of 15 residues. The junction had 5 bases not matched to a gene; V was cut back by 5 bases and J by 3 bases. The DNA for the CDR3 is TGTGCCAGCAGCACCGGGACAGGTCCTAATGAAAAACTGTTTTTT. This gives the protein CASSTGTGPNEKLFF.

This chain links TRBV7-8 with TRBJ2-3; 16 nucleotides match TRBD2. V trimming: 5 bases; J trimming: 1 base; junction bases outside the gene matches: 12. This CDR3 comprises 20 residues. CDR1 SGHVS and CDR2 FQNEAQ come from the germline V gene. CDR3 loop: CASSRGGLAGGRRGTDTQYF. The CDR3 nucleotides read TGTGCCAGCAGCCGGGGGGGACTAGCGGGGGGGCGAAGGGGCACAGATACGCAGTATTTT. Combining the CDR3 with reference TRBV7-8 and TRBJ2-3 gives the whole variable domain GAGVSQSPRYKVAKRGQDVALRCDPISGHVSLFWYQQALGQGPEFLTYFQNEAQLDKSGLPSDRFFAERPEGSVSTLKIQRTQQEDSAVYLCASSRGGLAGGRRGTDTQYFGPGTRLTVL.

The CDR3 loop reads CASSYTLATGELFF. CDR3 in DNA: TGTGCCAGCAGTTACACACTAGCCACCGGGGAGCTGTTTTTT. The genes are TRBV6-5 and TRBJ2-2, with a weak D call TRBD2 (6 bases). Trimming pared 2 bases from V and 4 bases from J, leaving 8 bases between. The CDR3 spans 14 residues. Germline V gene lookup returns CDR1 MNHEY and CDR2 SVGAGI.

A single count supports this clone. DNA of the CDR3: TGTGCCAGCAGTGGTTTCCGGGACAGGGTTTTCGGTGGCTACACCTTC. Protein: CASSGFRDRVFGGYTF. The rearrangement joins TRBV27 to TRBJ1-2, with 9 bases that match TRBD1. CDR1 is MNHEY, CDR2 SMNVEV, per germline (reference sequence). V trimming: 5 bases; J trimming: 7 bases; junction bases outside the gene matches: 14. The CDR3 runs 16 residues.

The rearrangement uses TRBV6-5 and TRBJ1-1; maybe TRBD1 (5 bases). Deletions cut 2 bases from V and 0 bases from J, with 13 bases between. The CDR3 covers 16 residues. Per the germline V gene, CDR1 is MNHEY and CDR2 is SVGAGI. CDR3 bases: TGTGCCAGCAGTTACGGCGTAGGGGCTATGAACACTGAAGCTTTCTTT. This gives the protein CASSYGVGAMNTEAFF.

The chain recombines TRBV27 with TRBJ2-7; 8 bases match TRBD1. Losses at the gene ends were 5 bases for V and 9 bases for J; bases not matched to a gene: 12. There are 14 residues in the CDR3. Germline assignment: CDR1 MNHEY and CDR2 SMNVEV (reference sequence). Here the CDR3 DNA reads TGTGCCAGCAGTCCATCCATCCCAGGGGGCGGGCAGTACTTC. It codes for CASSPSIPGGGQYF.

The table lists this clone with a count of one. The V call is TRBV5-4, the J call TRBJ2-5; D gene uncertain. The germline V gene has CDR1 SGHNT and CDR2 YYREEE (reference sequence). The V end was cut by 0 bases, the J end by 3 bases, with 9 bases between. The CDR3 length is 14 residues. The CDR3 is CASSLAPSKETQYF. CDR3 in DNA: TGTGCCAGCAGCTTGGCCCCTTCTAAAGAGACCCAGTACTTC.

The chain employs TRBV2 and TRBJ1-3; a possible D gene is TRBD1 (6 bases). With 5 bases removed from V and 10 bases from J, the gap between germline ends came to 18 bases. The CDR3 covers 14 residues. The germline gives CDR1 SNHLY, CDR2 FYNNEI. The CDR3 sequence: CASSLTGPTATIYF. CDR3 DNA: TGTGCCAGCAGTTTGACAGGCCCCACTGCTACCATATATTTT.

The chain couples TRBV5-1 to TRBJ1-1; the D gene is possibly TRBD1 (6 bases). With 5 bases removed from V and 0 bases from J, the gap between germline ends came to 8 bases. The CDR3 extends over 13 amino acids. Germline CDR1 reads SGHRS; CDR2 reads YFSETQ. The CDR3 region is CASREGVNTEAFF. The CDR3 nucleotides are TGCGCCAGCAGAGAGGGGGTGAACACTGAAGCTTTCTTT.

This clone has just a few counts. This chain joins TRBV29-1 and TRBJ1-2; 7 bases line up with TRBD1. This CDR3 region has 15 residues. CDR1 is SQVTM and CDR2 is ANQGSEA in the germline V gene. V shed 8 bases and J 4 bases; nucleotides not matched to a gene: 16. The CDR3 loop is CSSALSRGSGYGYTF. CDR3 coding DNA: TGCAGCTCAGCTCTTTCCAGGGGGTCCGGCTATGGCTACACCTTC. The full variable domain, in which reference TRBV29-1 and TRBJ1-2 provide the parts outside the CDR3, is SAVISQKPSRDICQRGTSLTIQCQVDSQVTMMFWYRQQPGQSLTLIATANQGSEATYESGFVIDKFPISRPNLTFSTLTVSNMSPEDSSIYLCSSALSRGSGYGYTFGSGTRLTVV.

Here the CDR3 DNA reads TGTGCCAGCTCACCAACGATAGCGGGAGAAGGGACAGATACGCAGTATTTT. Amino acid sequence: CASSPTIAGEGTDTQYF. The chain recombines TRBV18 with TRBJ2-3; 9 bases fit TRBD2. The CDR3 is 17 residues long. In germline, CDR1 is KGHSH, CDR2 LQKENI. Trimming cost V 2 bases and J 3 bases; bases outside gene matches: 9. The full variable domain, completed using reference TRBV18 and TRBJ2-3, is NAGVMQNPRHLVRRRGQEARLRCSPMKGHSHVYWYRQLPEEGLKFMVYLQKENIIDESGMPKERFSAEFPKEGPSILRIQQVVRGDSAAYFCASSPTIAGEGTDTQYFGPGTRLTVL.

The chain joins TRBV7-2 to TRBJ1-5; 9 bases map to TRBD1. There are 15 residues in the CDR3. Germline CDR1 reads SGHTA; CDR2 reads FQGNSA. Trimming cost V 4 bases and J 5 bases; bases outside gene matches: 6. The CDR3 DNA reads TGTGCCAGCAGCTGGACAGGGGTCGGAGATCAGCCCCAGCATTTT. Protein sequence: CASSWTGVGDQPQHF.